A single sample is the source of the 16 T cell receptor beta chains below, sequenced in a study of blood T cell repertoires in COVID-19. Assay used: immunoSEQ multiplex PCR; TCRdb lists only in-frame clones, some missing. Among about 190,000 clones, approximately 91% were seen once, and the ten largest hold 0.95% to 1.3%. What was sequenced was peripheral blood. These receptors came from a man aged 25 to 40 with acute or convalescent COVID-19.

The chain carries TRBV5-1 and TRBJ2-7, with TRBD1 matching over 12 bases. The germline gives CDR1 SGHRS, CDR2 YFSETQ. Losses at the gene ends were 7 bases for V and 4 bases for J; bases not matched to a gene: 9. CDR3 length equals 15 residues. This chain's CDR3 is CASQPVGQGAYEQYF. The CDR3 DNA reads TGCGCCAGCCAACCGGTGGGACAGGGGGCTTACGAGCAGTACTTC.

CDR3 nucleotides: TGTGCCAGCAGCTTGGTTGCGGGAGGGCGTTCCGGGGAGCTGTTTTTT. Translated, it gives CASSLVAGGRSGELFF. The V gene is TRBV5-6, the J gene TRBJ2-2; 9 bases line up with TRBD2. The CDR3 is 16 amino acids. CDR1 is SGHDT, CDR2 YYEEEE, per germline. Germline trimming cut 0 bases from V and 6 bases from J; bases unmatched to any gene: 6.

The chain combines TRBV4-1 with TRBJ2-2; 9 bases fit TRBD2. V trimming: 1 base; J trimming: 5 bases; junction bases outside the gene matches: 5. The V gene's germline CDR1 is MGHRA and CDR2 YSYEKL. The CDR3 totals 16 residues. The CDR3 spells CASSQVITSGTGELFF. The CDR3 DNA is TGCGCCAGCAGCCAAGTTATAACTAGCGGGACCGGGGAGCTGTTTTTT.

This chain connects TRBV19 to TRBJ1-3; no reliable D call. Germline CDR1 reads LNHDA; CDR2 reads SQIVND (reference sequence). The CDR3 contains 15 residues. The germline V and J ends were trimmed by 4 bases and 1 base, with 11 bases remaining between them. The CDR3 coding sequence is TGTGCCAGTAGTACACTATCGGATTCTGGAAACACCATATATTTT. This sequence encodes CASSTLSDSGNTIYF.

The count of this clone is one. The genes are TRBV15 and TRBJ2-7, with D perhaps TRBD1 (5 bases). This CDR3 comprises 13 residues. V gave up 0 bases and J gave up 4 bases, with 7 bases separating them. Germline CDR1 reads LNHNV; CDR2 reads YYDKDF (reference sequence). CDR3 coding DNA: TGTGCCACCAGCAGAGAGAAGGGGTACGAGCAGTACTTC. It specifies CATSREKGYEQYF.

This chain uses TRBV29-1 with TRBJ2-3; the D gene is possibly TRBD1 (6 bases). CDR1 is SQVTM and CDR2 is ANQGSEA in the germline V gene. Trimming cost V 7 bases and J 2 bases, with 13 bases left between them. The CDR3 extends over 13 amino acids. CDR3 sequence reads: CSGKRTDTDTQYF. CDR3 in DNA: TGCAGCGGTAAAAGGACAGACACAGATACGCAGTATTTT.

The chain recombines TRBV29-1 with TRBJ1-1; D remains unclear. The germline V gene encodes CDR1 SQVTM and CDR2 ANQGSEA. This CDR3 spans 13 amino acids. V was clipped by 7 bases and J by 7 bases, with 19 bases between them. CDR3 coding DNA: TGCAGCGCTGGCCCAACCGAGGTCGGTGAAGCTTTCTTT. This gives the protein CSAGPTEVGEAFF.

V is TRBV14 and J is TRBJ2-1, with a tentative D call TRBD2 (6 bases). V was pared by 0 bases and J by 9 bases, with 15 bases between. Germline V lookup: CDR1 SGHDN, CDR2 FVKESK. This CDR3 contains 15 residues. CDR3 in amino acids: CASSQERGRGFEQFF. The CDR3 region has the DNA TGTGCCAGCAGCCAAGAAAGGGGCCGGGGGTTTGAGCAGTTCTTC.

This chain joins TRBV21-1 and TRBJ1-4; TRBD1 is the table's D call and was not checked against the DNA. TRBV21-1 is assigned pseudogene status. The CDR3 totals 15 residues. For the CDR3, the DNA is TGTGCCAGCAGCCACCACAGGCAGCCTAATGAAAAACTGTTTTTT. Translating gives CASSHHRQPNEKLFF.

This chain uses TRBV28 with TRBJ2-1; 7 bases are shared with TRBD2. V trimming: 2 bases; J trimming: 4 bases; junction bases outside the gene matches: 8. The CDR3 loop spans 16 amino acids. Germline-derived CDR1 and CDR2 are MDHEN and SYDVKM. CDR3: CASSLVSGGLYNEQFF. The CDR3 coding sequence is TGTGCCAGCAGTTTAGTCTCGGGAGGTCTGTACAATGAGCAGTTCTTC.

This clone was observed a single time. This chain connects TRBV6-5 to TRBJ2-3; maybe TRBD1 (6 bases). Germline assignment: CDR1 MNHEY and CDR2 SVGAGI. V was clipped by 6 bases and J by 1 base, with 11 bases between them. The CDR3 runs to 14 residues. As DNA, the CDR3 is TGTGCCAGCAGGCAGACAGGTGGCACAGATACGCAGTATTTT. Its translation: CASRQTGGTDTQYF.

The chain combines TRBV28 with TRBJ2-2; 9 bases line up with TRBD1. This CDR3 has 16 amino acids. V shed 7 bases and J 5 bases; nucleotides not matched to a gene: 11. Germline CDR1 MDHEN, CDR2 SYDVKM. The CDR3 here is CASTQPGQGKTGELFF. CDR3 bases: TGTGCCAGCACCCAACCGGGACAGGGTAAAACCGGGGAGCTGTTTTTT.

This chain links TRBV5-1 with TRBJ2-3; the match to TRBD1 covers 9 bases. Germline V CDR1 and CDR2: SGHRS, YFSETQ. This CDR3 has 16 residues. The V gene end was trimmed by 3 bases and the J gene end by 5 bases; junction bases not matched to a gene: 10. CDR3 loop: CASSWFGTGMGDTQYF. Here the CDR3 DNA reads TGCGCCAGCAGCTGGTTTGGGACAGGGATGGGAGATACGCAGTATTTT. The variable domain in full, with the rest retrieved from reference TRBV5-1 and TRBJ2-3, is KAGVTQTPRYLIKTRGQQVTLSCSPISGHRSVSWYQQTPGQGLQFLFEYFSETQRNKGNFPGRFSGRQFSNSRSEMNVSTLELGDSALYLCASSWFGTGMGDTQYFGPGTRLTVL.

This sequence joins TRBV6-6 and TRBJ1-3; TRBD1 agrees at 10 bases. Per the germline V gene, CDR1 is MNHNY and CDR2 is SVGAGI (reference sequence). Germline trimming cut 5 bases from V and 5 bases from J; bases unmatched to any gene: 3. The length of the CDR3 is 14 residues. The CDR3 coding sequence is TGTGCCAGCAGTAGACAGGGGGCTAGAAACACCATATATTTT. This sequence encodes CASSRQGARNTIYF.

The V gene is TRBV28, the J gene TRBJ1-2; TRBD1 aligns across 8 bases. The length of the CDR3 is 11 residues. Unmatched junction bases numbered 11, after V lost 9 bases and J lost 14 bases. The germline gives CDR1 MDHEN, CDR2 SYDVKM. This chain's CDR3 is CASRTSGQVTF. For the CDR3, the DNA is TGTGCCAGTCGAACCTCGGGACAGGTGACCTTC.

This clone was observed once. The CDR3 nucleotides are TGTGCCAGCAGCCAAGTTCTAGCGGGGGAGCAGTTCTTC. Translation: CASSQVLAGEQFF. The chain has TRBV3-1 (or the pseudogene TRBV3-2) and TRBJ2-1; 9 nucleotides align to TRBD2. The germline gives CDR1 LGHDT, CDR2 YNNKEL (reference sequence). This CDR3 contains 13 residues. V was pared by 1 base and J by 10 bases, with 2 bases of the junction left unmatched.